These 18 T cell receptor beta chains share one sample of origin, sequenced in a study of shared clonotypes between healthy human individuals. Profiling relied on immunoSEQ multiplex PCR, and the TCRdb table lists in-frame clones only, not all of them. The data contain 1 million to 1.2 million clones, 60% to 85% of them singletons. Sequencing used memory CD4+ T cells from PBMCs. As for subset: CD45RA-negative fraction. All receptors come from a man aged 18-30 years in good health. Some clones in this sample may be carry-over from other donors' samples.

This clone has a handful of counts. The J gene is TRBJ1-2, the V gene TRBV6-1; maybe TRBD1 (5 bases). CDR3 length: 12 residues. Trimming cost V 8 bases and J 8 bases, with 15 bases left between them. Germline assignment: CDR1 MNHNS and CDR2 SASEGT. The CDR3 loop is CASLGGIGGYTF. The DNA of the CDR3 is TGTGCCAGCCTGGGGGGGATAGGAGGCTACACCTTC.

This chain links TRBV12-5 with TRBJ1-1; D remains unclear. Germline-derived CDR1 and CDR2 are LGHNT and FRNRAP. Between the trimmed V and J ends, which lost 4 bases and 5 bases, there was a span of 20 bases. The CDR3 sequence is 16 residues long. The chain's CDR3 is CASGSKAGGYVTEAFF. The CDR3 DNA reads as TGTGCTAGTGGTTCAAAGGCAGGCGGATATGTTACTGAAGCTTTCTTT.

The chain couples TRBV6-1 to TRBJ2-7, with 8 nucleotides matching TRBD1. V was pared by 4 bases and J by 9 bases, with 26 bases of the junction left unmatched. The CDR3 contains 19 residues. CDR1 is MNHNS, CDR2 SASEGT, per germline. The CDR3 DNA reads as TGTGCCAGCAGTGCCCCGGACAGGGTCGGGGTAGGGGGTAATTTGGTGCAGTACTTC. Residues: CASSAPDRVGVGGNLVQYF.

The rearrangement joins TRBV4-1 to TRBJ2-2, with D unresolved. Germline CDR1 and CDR2: MGHRA and YSYEKL. Trimming removed 4 bases from V and 7 bases from J, with 10 bases in between. The CDR3 is made up of 13 amino acids. The CDR3 reads CASSPRAYGELFF. In DNA form, the CDR3 reads TGCGCCAGCAGCCCAAGAGCCTACGGGGAGCTGTTTTTT.

The rearrangement uses TRBV7-3 and TRBJ2-2, with 7 bases matching TRBD2. V was clipped by 5 bases and J by 6 bases; unmatched bases: 12. The CDR3 contains 16 residues. CDR1 is SGHTA and CDR2 is FQGTGA in the germline V gene. The CDR3 bases are TGTGCCAGCAGCCCAGGGCGGGGAGGGGATCCCGGGGAGCTGTTTTTT. This gives the protein CASSPGRGGDPGELFF.

The chain links TRBV4-1 to TRBJ2-1, with 7 bases identical to TRBD2. Germline lookup yields CDR1 MGHRA and CDR2 YSYEKL. J gave up 3 bases and V 6 bases, and 14 bases lay outside the gene matches. This CDR3 spans 17 amino acids. The CDR3 loop is CASRAGPLADHYNEQFF. For the CDR3, the DNA is TGCGCCAGCAGAGCAGGACCTCTAGCGGATCACTACAATGAGCAGTTCTTC.

The chain couples TRBV2 to TRBJ2-3, with 8 bases fitting TRBD2. The CDR3 extends over 14 amino acids. The V gene end was trimmed by 6 bases and the J gene end by 2 bases; junction bases not matched to a gene: 4. Looked up from germline, CDR1 is SNHLY and CDR2 is FYNNEI. The CDR3 bases are TGTGCCAGCAGACAGCGGGAGAACACAGATACGCAGTATTTT. Encoded protein: CASRQRENTDTQYF.

This clone came up once. The rearrangement joins TRBV9 to TRBJ1-1; TRBD1 matches 12 bases. In germline, CDR1 is SGDLS, CDR2 YYNGEE. The CDR3 contains 16 residues. Trimming at V came to 4 bases and at J to 8 bases, leaving 12 bases not matched to a gene. CDR3 protein: CASSLKPGTGGEEAFF. For the CDR3, the DNA is TGTGCCAGCAGCCTAAAACCCGGGACAGGGGGCGAGGAAGCTTTCTTT. The whole variable domain, filled in from reference TRBV9 and TRBJ1-1, reads DSGVTQTPKHLITATGQRVTLRCSPRSGDLSVYWYQQSLDQGLQFLIQYYNGEERAKGNILERFSAQQFPDLHSELNLSSLELGDSALYFCASSLKPGTGGEEAFFGQGTRLTVV.

J is TRBJ1-5 and V is TRBV5-6; D unresolved. This CDR3 region has 14 residues. Per germline, CDR1 SGHDT and CDR2 YYEEEE. Trimming left V 0 bases short and J 7 bases short, with 11 bases between. The chain's CDR3 is CASSLGGWGQPQHF. DNA of the CDR3: TGTGCCAGCAGCTTGGGAGGTTGGGGACAGCCCCAGCATTTT.

V and J are TRBV9 and TRBJ1-1, with TRBD1 as a possible D gene (5 bases). This CDR3 contains 14 residues. The ends were cut back, 3 bases at V and 0 bases at J, with 9 bases in the middle. The germline CDR1 and CDR2 sequences are SGDLS and YYNGEE. CDR3 sequence (DNA): TGTGCCAGCAGCGCGGGACTGATGAACACTGAAGCTTTCTTT. It translates to CASSAGLMNTEAFF.

This sequence joins TRBV2 and TRBJ2-7; unclear D gene. The germline gives CDR1 SNHLY, CDR2 FYNNEI. V gave up 9 bases and J gave up 3 bases, with 12 bases separating them. The CDR3 loop spans 12 amino acids. CDR3 DNA: TGTGCCAGTGCGATCCATGACTACGAGCAGTACTTC. This sequence encodes CASAIHDYEQYF.

The chain links TRBV6-1 to TRBJ2-6, with D unclear. The germline gives CDR1 MNHNS, CDR2 SASEGT. CDR3 length: 17 residues. Trimming took off 3 bases at V and 0 bases at J, with 12 bases between the two ends. Here the CDR3 DNA reads TGTGCCAGCAGTGATGGAATCCCGGCCTCTGGGGCCAACGTCCTGACTTTC. Protein: CASSDGIPASGANVLTF.

This chain joins TRBV7-6 and TRBJ2-1; D is unclear. V lost 3 bases to trimming and J lost 7 bases, with 4 bases between them. The CDR3 covers 11 residues. Looked up from germline, CDR1 is SGHVS and CDR2 is FNYEAQ. This CDR3 reads CASSLWNEQFF. CDR3 bases: TGTGCCAGCAGCTTGTGGAATGAGCAGTTCTTC.

This chain uses TRBV19 with TRBJ1-4, with 10 bases aligning to TRBD1. Germline trimming cut 3 bases from V and 5 bases from J; bases unmatched to any gene: 3. Germline CDR1 reads LNHDA; CDR2 reads SQIVND (reference sequence). The CDR3 is 15 amino acids. The CDR3 spells CASSIKGQGNEKLFF. For the CDR3, the DNA is TGTGCCAGTAGTATTAAGGGACAGGGGAATGAAAAACTGTTTTTT.

The rearrangement links TRBV28 to TRBJ2-2; D is perhaps TRBD2 (5 bases). The ends were cut back, 7 bases at V and 2 bases at J, with 20 bases in the middle. This CDR3 is 17 amino acids long. Germline assignment: CDR1 MDHEN and CDR2 SYDVKM. This CDR3 is CASKPWRFGSNTGELFF. In DNA, the CDR3 is TGTGCCAGCAAACCCTGGAGGTTCGGGTCTAACACCGGGGAGCTGTTTTTT.

Points on this clone: One base away lies a much larger clone, so this may be a sequencing read error. Given the absence of the conserved phenylalanine or tryptophan at the CDR3 end, a read error is likely. The rearrangement links TRBV29-1 to TRBJ1-1; perhaps TRBD1 as D (5 bases). This CDR3 contains 11 residues. V lost 5 bases to trimming and J lost 4 bases, with 8 bases between them. The germline gives CDR1 SQVTM, CDR2 ANQGSEA. The CDR3 DNA sequence: TGCAGCGTTTCAGGGACCACTGAAGCTTTCCTT. Protein sequence: CSVSGTTEAFL.

The chain has TRBV27 and TRBJ1-1, with 9 bases aligning to TRBD1. Trimming took 0 bases from V and 3 from J; bases not matched to a gene: 17. The CDR3 runs to 20 residues. Germline lookup yields CDR1 MNHEY and CDR2 SMNVEV (reference sequence). The CDR3 DNA is TGTGCCAGCAGTTTATCCCCCGGCAGACAGGGGGATAGTTTGGACACTGAAGCTTTCTTT. It codes for CASSLSPGRQGDSLDTEAFF.

The chain has TRBV4-2 and TRBJ1-4, with TRBD1 matching over 10 bases. CDR3 length: 14 residues. CDR1 and CDR2 from the germline V gene are LGHNA and YNFKEQ. With 5 bases clipped from V and 7 bases from J, the junction kept 4 bases outside the gene matches. In DNA, the CDR3 is TGTGCCAGCAGCTACCGGGACAGGGGTGAAAAACTGTTTTTT. It specifies CASSYRDRGEKLFF.